These 24 T cell receptor beta chains were all obtained from the same sample, sequenced in a study of blood T cell repertoires in COVID-19 (dated by TCRdb to the early 2020s). The method behind the library was the immunoSEQ multiplex PCR assay. The table was pulled from immuneACCESS by TCRdb, which kept in-frame rearrangements only. Such tables lose some clones; where checked, under half of the loss comes from unresolved V genes, and the rest has no known cause. This sample lists 90,000 to 100,000 clones; 80% to 90% were detected once. Approximately 1.6% of the sample is taken by the ten largest. The sequencing sample was made of peripheral blood. Source of these receptors: a man older than 75 with acute or convalescent COVID-19.

The V and J genes are TRBV9 and TRBJ2-2; 11 positions agree with TRBD2. V lost 3 bases to trimming and J lost 6 bases; unmatched junction nucleotides: 7. Germline V gene sequence: CDR1 SGDLS, CDR2 YYNGEE. This CDR3 contains 16 residues. CDR3 bases: TGTGCCAGCAGCGCGACTAGCGGGAATCTCCCCGGGGAGCTGTTTTTT. This sequence encodes CASSATSGNLPGELFF. Using reference TRBV9 and TRBJ2-2 for the parts outside the CDR3, the full variable domain is DSGVTQTPKHLITATGQRVTLRCSPRSGDLSVYWYQQSLDQGLQFLIQYYNGEERAKGNILERFSAQQFPDLHSELNLSSLELGDSALYFCASSATSGNLPGELFFGEGSRLTVL.

This chain uses TRBV18 with TRBJ1-1, with D perhaps matching TRBD1 (5 bases). Germline-derived CDR1 and CDR2 are KGHSH and LQKENI. V was pared by 2 bases and J by 2 bases, with 9 bases between. This CDR3 has 14 amino acids. The CDR3 nucleotides are TGTGCCAGCTCACCAGGCCAGGGTAACACTGAAGCTTTCTTT. This codes for CASSPGQGNTEAFF.

The chain couples TRBV7-6 to TRBJ2-1, with D perhaps matching TRBD1 (6 bases). CDR1 and CDR2 from the germline V gene are SGHVS and FNYEAQ. Trimming shortened V by 4 bases and J by 7 bases, and 14 bases separated the two germline ends. This CDR3 has 14 amino acids. This CDR3 reads CASSSPGVMNEQFF. CDR3 nucleotide sequence: TGTGCCAGCAGCTCGCCAGGGGTTATGAATGAGCAGTTCTTC.

The gene calls are TRBV5-1 and TRBJ1-3; no firm D call. There are 14 residues in the CDR3. Trimming took off 0 bases at V and 0 bases at J, with 4 bases between the two ends. The germline V gene encodes CDR1 SGHRS and CDR2 YFSETQ. The CDR3 loop reads CASSLELSGNTIYF. The CDR3 coding sequence is TGCGCCAGCAGCTTGGAACTCTCTGGAAACACCATATATTTT.

CDR3: CASSRDRAGTGELFF. In DNA, the CDR3 is TGTGCCAGCAGCCGGGACAGGGCGGGCACCGGGGAGCTGTTTTTT. The chain carries TRBV2 and TRBJ2-2; 9 bases line up with TRBD1. Germline trimming cut 6 bases from V and 4 bases from J; bases unmatched to any gene: 6. The CDR3 is 15 residues long. Germline CDR1 and CDR2: SNHLY and FYNNEI. The whole variable domain, filled in from reference TRBV2 and TRBJ2-2, reads EPEVTQTPSHQVTQMGQEVILRCVPISNHLYFYWYRQILGQKVEFLVSFYNNEISEKSEIFDDQFSVERPDGSNFTLKIRSTKLEDSAMYFCASSRDRAGTGELFFGEGSRLTVL.

The V call is TRBV2, the J call TRBJ2-2, with D tentatively TRBD1 (5 bases). The V gene's germline CDR1 is SNHLY and CDR2 FYNNEI. The CDR3 loop spans 14 amino acids. Trimming left V 7 bases short and J 4 bases short, with 13 bases between. Here the CDR3 reads CASNQGKSTGELFF. For the CDR3, the DNA is TGTGCCAGCAATCAGGGAAAAAGCACCGGGGAGCTGTTTTTT.

This sequence joins TRBV11-2 and TRBJ2-1, with 9 positions matching TRBD2. CDR3 size: 15 residues. V was clipped by 4 bases and J by 7 bases; unmatched bases: 8. Germline V lookup: CDR1 SGHAT, CDR2 FQNNGV. CDR3 residues: CASSSFSGRINEQFF. The CDR3 coding sequence is TGTGCCAGCAGCTCTTTTAGCGGGAGAATAAATGAGCAGTTCTTC.

The chain links TRBV5-8 to TRBJ2-2, with 11 bases matching TRBD2. Looked up from germline, CDR1 is SGHTS and CDR2 is YDEGEE. V gave up 6 bases and J gave up 7 bases; unmatched junction bases: 11. This CDR3 is built from 16 residues. DNA for the CDR3: TGTGCCAGCAAAGGGCCTAGCGGGAGGTATAGCGGGGAGCTGTTTTTT. Protein product: CASKGPSGRYSGELFF.

The chain links TRBV3-1 (or the pseudogene TRBV3-2) to TRBJ2-5; 10 nucleotides agree with TRBD2. Unmatched junction bases numbered 8, after V lost 0 bases and J lost 4 bases. This CDR3 spans 17 amino acids. CDR1 and CDR2 from the germline V gene are LGHDT and YNNKEL (reference sequence). CDR3 coding DNA: TGTGCCAGCAGCCAAGATAAAAGCGGGAGGGCGCGAGAGACCCAGTACTTC. This translates into CASSQDKSGRARETQYF.

J is TRBJ1-5 and V is TRBV28; tentatively, D is TRBD1 (5 bases). CDR3 length equals 15 residues. Per the germline V gene, CDR1 is MDHEN and CDR2 is SYDVKM. The germline V and J ends were trimmed by 6 bases and 3 bases, with 15 bases remaining between them. The CDR3 nucleotides read TGTGCCAGCAGGGGTCAGGGCCTGAACAATCAGCCCCAGCATTTT. Translation gives CASRGQGLNNQPQHF. The full variable domain, rest sourced from reference TRBV28 and TRBJ1-5, is DVKVTQSSRYLVKRTGEKVFLECVQDMDHENMFWYRQDPGLGLRLIYFSYDVKMKEKGDIPEGYSVSREKKERFSLILESASTNQTSMYLCASRGQGLNNQPQHFGDGTRLSIL.

This clone was picked up one time. J is TRBJ2-1 and V is TRBV3-1 (or the pseudogene TRBV3-2); 12 bases line up with TRBD2. The CDR3 covers 16 residues. CDR1 and CDR2 (germline): LGHDT, YNNKEL (reference sequence). With 4 bases clipped from V and 10 bases from J, the junction kept 11 bases outside the gene matches. The CDR3 sequence is CASSRLLAGGNGEQFF. The CDR3 DNA sequence: TGTGCCAGCAGCCGCCTTCTAGCGGGAGGGAATGGCGAGCAGTTCTTC.

This chain joins TRBV30 and TRBJ1-3, with 9 bases aligning to TRBD1. V lost 4 bases to trimming and J lost 11 bases; unmatched junction nucleotides: 9. The CDR3 is 13 amino acids. Germline V gene sequence: CDR1 GTSNPN, CDR2 SVGIG (reference sequence). DNA for the CDR3: TGTGCCTGGAAACGGGACAGGGAAGGCGCCATATATTTT. This encodes CAWKRDREGAIYF. Full variable domain (remainder filled in from reference TRBV30 and TRBJ1-3): SQTIHQWPATLVQPVGSPLSLECTVEGTSNPNLYWYRQAAGRGLQLLFYSVGIGQISSEVPQNLSASRPQDRQFILSSKKLLLSDSGFYLCAWKRDREGAIYFGEGSWLTVV.

The chain carries TRBV3-1 (or the pseudogene TRBV3-2) and TRBJ1-1, with 10 bases aligning to TRBD1. J was trimmed by 3 bases and V by 3 bases; bases with no gene match: 4. The CDR3 consists of 15 residues. Germline CDR1 LGHDT, CDR2 YNNKEL (reference sequence). CDR3 protein: CASSQTGGADTEAFF. For the CDR3, the DNA is TGTGCCAGCAGCCAGACAGGGGGCGCGGACACTGAAGCTTTCTTT.

The chain has TRBV19 and TRBJ2-6; perhaps TRBD2 as D (5 bases). Looked up from germline, CDR1 is LNHDA and CDR2 is SQIVND (reference sequence). Between the trimmed V and J ends, which lost 5 bases and 2 bases, there was a span of 10 bases. The CDR3 is 15 amino acids. CDR3 nucleotide sequence: TGTGCCAGTAGTCCTCTCGGGGCTGGGGCCAACGTCCTGACTTTC. Its protein product is CASSPLGAGANVLTF.

The gene calls are TRBV20-1 and TRBJ2-7; TRBD2 agrees at 8 bases. In germline, CDR1 is DFQATT, CDR2 SNEGSKA (reference sequence). The CDR3 extends over 13 amino acids. The V and J ends lost 3 bases and 3 bases, in that order; junction bases with no gene match: 4. The CDR3, as DNA: TGCAGTGCTAGTCCCGGGGGGGTCTACGAGCAGTACTTC. Translated, it gives CSASPGGVYEQYF.

The rearrangement uses TRBV12-3 or TRBV12-4 and TRBJ1-1; tentatively, D is TRBD1 (6 bases). The ends were cut back, 5 bases at V and 6 bases at J, with 10 bases in the middle. This CDR3 is 12 amino acids long. The CDR3 coding sequence is TGTGCCAGCAGTCCGCAGGGGTCTGAAGCTTTCTTT. It yields the protein CASSPQGSEAFF.

The chain recombines TRBV4-3 with TRBJ2-1; 10 bases map to TRBD1. The trim removed 3 bases at V and 7 bases at J, leaving 12 bases unmatched. Per germline, CDR1 LGHNA and CDR2 YSLEER. The length of the CDR3 is 17 residues. CDR3 region: CASSQGTGDRSANEQFF. The CDR3 region has the DNA TGCGCCAGCAGCCAGGGGACAGGGGACCGGTCAGCTAATGAGCAGTTCTTC.

The J gene is TRBJ2-1, the V gene TRBV18; maybe TRBD2 (6 bases). V lost 2 bases, J lost 7 bases, and 12 bases lay in between. This CDR3 has 14 residues. CDR1 is KGHSH and CDR2 is LQKENI in the germline V gene. As DNA, the CDR3 is TGTGCCAGCTCACCAGTTAGCGGCTATAATGAGCAGTTCTTC. This sequence encodes CASSPVSGYNEQFF.

The table lists this clone with a count of one. The chain uses TRBV7-3 and TRBJ2-5, with D possibly being TRBD2 (6 bases). The CDR3 consists of 14 residues. V was shortened by 5 bases and J by 4 bases, with 14 bases between the two germline ends. Germline assignment: CDR1 SGHTA and CDR2 FQGTGA. In nucleotides, the CDR3 is TGTGCCAGCAGCGCGGAGACTAGAGGAGAGACCCAGTACTTC. It translates to CASSAETRGETQYF.

The V call is TRBV14, the J call TRBJ2-3; D gene uncertain. The CDR3 consists of 13 residues. CDR1 SGHDN and CDR2 FVKESK come from the germline V gene. V was clipped by 4 bases and J by 0 bases, with 5 bases between them. The CDR3: CASSPISTDTQYF. DNA for the CDR3: TGTGCCAGCAGCCCCATTAGCACAGATACGCAGTATTTT.

The rearrangement links TRBV18 to TRBJ2-7, with D possibly being TRBD1 (7 bases). The length of the CDR3 is 15 residues. Per germline, CDR1 KGHSH and CDR2 LQKENI. V was pared by 3 bases and J by 3 bases, with 15 bases between. The CDR3 DNA follows: TGTGCCAGCTCACCGCGGGCAGGGGGGAACTACGAGCAGTACTTC. Its translation: CASSPRAGGNYEQYF.

This chain links TRBV7-8 with TRBJ2-1; 8 bases map to TRBD2. The CDR3 has 18 amino acids. Trimming took 2 bases from V and 4 from J; bases not matched to a gene: 13. The germline V gene encodes CDR1 SGHVS and CDR2 FQNEAQ. The CDR3 DNA reads as TGTGCCAGCAGCTTACTTCGTCGACTAGCGAGACTATACAATGAGCAGTTCTTC. Amino acids: CASSLLRRLARLYNEQFF.

J is TRBJ2-5 and V is TRBV7-2, with 12 bases identical to TRBD2. The CDR3 length is 17 residues. J gave up 2 bases and V 4 bases, and 8 bases lay outside the gene matches. Per germline, CDR1 SGHTA and CDR2 FQGNSA. The CDR3 is CASSSDLAGGGQETQYF. The CDR3 DNA reads as TGTGCCAGCAGCTCAGACCTAGCGGGGGGGGGTCAAGAGACCCAGTACTTC. Complete variable domain (other parts from reference TRBV7-2 and TRBJ2-5): GAGVSQSPSNKVTEKGKDVELRCDPISGHTALYWYRQSLGQGLEFLIYFQGNSAPDKSGLPSDRFSAERTGGSVSTLTIQRTQQEDSAVYLCASSSDLAGGGQETQYFGPGTRLLVL.

The rearrangement links TRBV3-1 (or the pseudogene TRBV3-2) to TRBJ1-1; D unresolved. CDR1 LGHDT and CDR2 YNNKEL come from the germline V gene (reference sequence). The CDR3 covers 13 residues. The germline V and J ends were trimmed by 4 bases and 2 bases, with 8 bases remaining between them. The CDR3 coding sequence is TGTGCCAGCAGCCCGCAGACTAACACTGAAGCTTTCTTT. It is translated as CASSPQTNTEAFF.